The 17 T cell receptor beta chains below all came from one sample that was sequenced in a study of PD-1 blockade in classical Hodgkin lymphoma. Time point denoted: cycle 4 day 1 (C4D1), after more than 5 weeks of nivolumab. Patients all relapsed after autologous stem cell transplantation, and there was variation in brentuximab vedotin exposure. Negative selection with magnetic separation was used to purify CD4+ T cells from thawed PBMCs. Profiling relied on immunoSEQ multiplex PCR, and the TCRdb table lists in-frame clones only, not all of them. The profile shows around 12,000 clones, about 88% of them singletons. The input for sequencing was CD4+ T cells from blood, taken before the fourth cycle of nivolumab. The receptors derive from a human donor with classical Hodgkin lymphoma.

The CDR3 nucleotides are TGTGCCAGCAGCTTTGCGGGGAGCTCCTACGAGCAGTACTTC. This sequence encodes CASSFAGSSYEQYF. The V gene is TRBV7-6, the J gene TRBJ2-7, with a weak D call TRBD2 (6 bases). The CDR3 totals 14 residues. Germline CDR1 reads SGHVS; CDR2 reads FNYEAQ. The V gene lost 3 bases and the J gene lost 0 bases, with 9 bases spanning the gap.

The chain recombines TRBV5-6 with TRBJ1-1; 7 bases match TRBD1. Germline trimming cut 4 bases from V and 11 bases from J; bases unmatched to any gene: 14. The CDR3 has 14 amino acids. Germline V gene data show CDR1 as SGHDT and CDR2 as YYEEEE. The CDR3 sequence: CASSPPGQEGDAFF. Here the CDR3 DNA reads TGTGCCAGCAGCCCCCCAGGACAGGAGGGTGATGCTTTCTTT.

This chain joins TRBV5-1 and TRBJ2-7, with D possibly called TRBD1 or TRBD2 (7 bases each). V was trimmed by 4 bases and J by 7 bases, leaving 21 bases between them. The germline V gene encodes CDR1 SGHRS and CDR2 YFSETQ. This CDR3 contains 15 residues. The CDR3 DNA follows: TGCGCCAGCAGCCCCACAGGGGAGGGATATACGGAGCAGTACTTC. Translated: CASSPTGEGYTEQYF.

The rearrangement uses TRBV2 and TRBJ2-2, with D possibly matching TRBD1 (6 bases). Germline V lookup: CDR1 SNHLY, CDR2 FYNNEI. With 2 bases removed from V and 5 bases from J, the gap between germline ends came to 12 bases. The CDR3 spans 15 residues. For the CDR3, the DNA is TGTGCCAGCAGTGAAACAGGGATACATACCGGGGAGCTGTTTTTT. It is translated as CASSETGIHTGELFF.

This clone has more than one count but fewer than ten. The chain has TRBV19 and TRBJ1-5, with 9 bases identical to TRBD1. The length of the CDR3 is 18 residues. Germline assignment: CDR1 LNHDA and CDR2 SQIVND (reference sequence). The ends lost 7 bases at V and 6 bases at J; junction bases unmatched: 19. The CDR3 sequence is CASTGEDRGLRWGQPQHF. The CDR3 DNA follows: TGTGCCAGTACTGGGGAGGACAGGGGTCTTCGATGGGGTCAGCCCCAGCATTTT.

The rearrangement joins TRBV2 to TRBJ2-1, with D possibly being TRBD1 or TRBD2 (5 bases each). CDR1 SNHLY and CDR2 FYNNEI come from the germline V gene. V lost 5 bases, J lost 0 bases, and 11 bases lay in between. The CDR3 has 15 residues. CDR3 in amino acids: CASSPGTLSYNEQFF. The CDR3 DNA sequence: TGTGCCAGCAGTCCCGGGACGCTCTCCTACAATGAGCAGTTCTTC.

This chain's CDR3 is CASSSASTDTQYF. The CDR3 nucleotides read TGTGCCAGCAGCTCCGCTAGCACAGATACGCAGTATTTT. The V and J genes are TRBV5-4 and TRBJ2-3, with no clear D. This CDR3 is 13 amino acids long. The V gene lost 3 bases and the J gene lost 0 bases, with 5 bases spanning the gap. Per the germline V gene, CDR1 is SGHNT and CDR2 is YYREEE (reference sequence).

The rearrangement uses TRBV19 and TRBJ1-2, with TRBD1 matching 9 bases. Trimming cost V 7 bases and J 7 bases; bases outside gene matches: 19. This CDR3 spans 17 amino acids. Germline CDR1 is LNHDA and CDR2 is SQIVND (reference sequence). The CDR3 sequence: CASTILPGGTGRSGYTF. The CDR3 bases are TGTGCCAGTACCATCCTACCGGGGGGGACAGGGCGAAGTGGCTACACCTTC.

The V and J genes are TRBV30 and TRBJ1-3; D gene ambiguous. The CDR3 sequence is 13 residues long. V lost 5 bases and J lost 2, with 10 bases in between. The germline CDR1 and CDR2 sequences are GTSNPN and SVGIG (reference sequence). The CDR3 nucleotides read TGTGCCTGGCTGTTGAACGCTGGAAACACCATATATTTT. Amino acid sequence: CAWLLNAGNTIYF.

The chain combines TRBV29-1 with TRBJ2-6; D ambiguous. This CDR3 spans 14 amino acids. The V end lost 4 bases, the J end lost 2 bases, and 9 bases lay between the germline ends. Per the germline V gene, CDR1 is SQVTM and CDR2 is ANQGSEA. CDR3 DNA sequence: TGCAGCGTTGTTGGCTGGGCTGGGGCCAACGTCCTGACTTTC. This codes for CSVVGWAGANVLTF. Full variable domain (rest looked up from reference TRBV29-1 and TRBJ2-6): SAVISQKPSRDICQRGTSLTIQCQVDSQVTMMFWYRQQPGQSLTLIATANQGSEATYESGFVIDKFPISRPNLTFSTLTVSNMSPEDSSIYLCSVVGWAGANVLTFGAGSRLTVL.

The chain has TRBV5-5 and TRBJ1-4, with D hard to call. The CDR3 loop spans 14 amino acids. Deletions cut 2 bases from V and 3 bases from J, with 8 bases between. The germline V gene has CDR1 SGHKS and CDR2 YYEKEE (reference sequence). CDR3 coding DNA: TGTGCCAGCAGCTTTCAGTTTGCTAATGAAAAACTGTTTTTT. Protein sequence: CASSFQFANEKLFF.

This chain joins TRBV5-5 and TRBJ1-4; no reliable D call. Deletions cut 0 bases from V and 3 bases from J, with 6 bases between. There are 14 residues in the CDR3. Germline V gene sequence: CDR1 SGHKS, CDR2 YYEKEE (reference sequence). CDR3 DNA: TGTGCCAGCAGCTTGGGGAGTTCTAATGAAAAACTGTTTTTT. It translates to CASSLGSSNEKLFF.

J is TRBJ1-5 and V is TRBV7-3; D ambiguous. CDR1 is SGHTA and CDR2 is FQGTGA in the germline V gene. V dropped 6 bases and J dropped 6 bases, with 12 bases sitting between them. This CDR3 has 13 amino acids. CDR3 nucleotide sequence: TGTGCCAGCAGTGCAGAGGGAGGTCAGCCCCAGCATTTT. Its protein product is CASSAEGGQPQHF.

The gene calls are TRBV10-2 and TRBJ1-4; possibly TRBD1 for D (5 bases). Trimming removed 5 bases from V and 0 bases from J, with 7 bases in between. Germline CDR1 and CDR2: WSHSY and SAAADI. CDR3 length equals 14 residues. This CDR3 reads CASSPGTTNEKLFF. CDR3 bases: TGCGCCAGCAGTCCAGGGACAACTAATGAAAAACTGTTTTTT.

The chain carries TRBV5-1 and TRBJ2-1; 7 positions agree with TRBD1. The germline V gene has CDR1 SGHRS and CDR2 YFSETQ. J was trimmed by 3 bases and V by 4 bases; bases with no gene match: 4. CDR3 length: 14 amino acids. The CDR3 spells CASSIGQVYNEQFF. The DNA for the CDR3 is TGCGCCAGCAGCATCGGACAGGTCTACAATGAGCAGTTCTTC.

CDR3 DNA sequence: TGCAGCGTCCTGTTGGGCCGTGGAGGCTTCAATCAGCCCCAGCATTTT. Its translation: CSVLLGRGGFNQPQHF. The chain links TRBV29-1 to TRBJ1-5; D unresolved. With 6 bases removed from V and 3 bases from J, the gap between germline ends came to 21 bases. Germline V gene lookup returns CDR1 SQVTM and CDR2 ANQGSEA. The CDR3 runs 16 residues.

A word on this clone: Distinct nucleotide sequences in the sample also encode this CDR3. This sequence joins TRBV19 and TRBJ2-5, with 10 bases aligning to TRBD2. Germline CDR1 and CDR2: LNHDA and SQIVND (reference sequence). V lost 5 bases, J lost 2 bases, and 8 bases stayed unmatched. The CDR3 spans 16 residues. CDR3 sequence (DNA): TGTGCCAGTAGTTCCCTCCGGACTAGCGGACAAGAGACCCAGTACTTC. Amino acids: CASSSLRTSGQETQYF.